This TCR beta chain was observed in a study of shared clonotypes between healthy human individuals (dated by TCRdb to the early 2020s). For the study in its entirety: Two women and three men aged 18 to 49 years were included in the cohort. For each donor, CD4 naive and CD4 memory were each run on three plates, CD8 naive on two plates, and CD8 memory on one plate. Blood TCR repertoires of about five healthy adults were deeply sequenced to estimate repertoire size and the extent of clonotype sharing between individuals. Different laboratories and diverse techniques were used to prepare libraries and sequence TCR repertoires, to increase sequencing depth and limit assay-specific biases. Leukapheresis yielded between about 0.9 and 9 billion PBMCs per donor.

The CDR3, from cysteine to phenylalanine, totals 13 residues. The kept DNA is CDR3 alone, 39 bases in frame from the first base. Cut back by 0 bases and 4 bases, the V and J ends lie 6 bases apart. CDR1 and CDR2, per the germline V gene (reference sequence), are MNHEY and SMNVEV. CD8 naive samples were obtained by positive selection for CCR7 among CD45RO-negative cells, yielding a CD45RA+CCR7+ population from which TemRA cells were excluded. The donors were healthy, HIV-negative adults who had no recently reported acute infections or vaccinations. Every donor was a Caucasian adult living in Nashville, Tennessee, USA. Blood was collected by leukapheresis, and PBMCs were isolated by Ficoll-Histopaque density gradient centrifugation and then cryopreserved in liquid nitrogen vapor phase. Analytical flow cytometry was used to check the purity and quantity of every magnetically sorted T cell population. Genomic DNA was isolated from every sorted fraction and measured by UV absorbance on a Nanodrop 2000c.

The full study reports these points: Compared with non-shared clonotypes, clonotypes shared by all four sorted-subset donors had higher generation probabilities. The genetic and exposure-history diversity represented was limited by the small number of donors. Larger estimated clonotype richness was generally found for naive subsets than for memory subsets. Sampling was limited to blood, and TCR repertoires in tissue likely differ from TCR repertoires in blood. Sharing across a few donors was observed for about 4.8% of naive CD4, over 3% of naive CD8, over 2% of memory CD4, and around 0.44% of memory CD8 clonotypes. Based on pairwise subsampling, the degree of clonotype sharing among donors was expected to be affected by sequencing depth. Incomplete sequencing was indicated by rarefaction of sorted-subset datasets, despite the large sequencing depth.

Using the deep immunoSEQ assay, TCR CDR3 regions were amplified from genomic DNA by multiplex PCR. Extracted genomic DNA from each cell subset was distributed evenly across all wells of several immunoSEQ 96-well plates, and each plate was treated as a replicate. Each replicate PCR for sorted subsets received about 200 ng genomic DNA, equal to tens of thousands of T cell genomes. The purified libraries were quantified using a Qubit 3.0 fluorometer, sized with a Bioanalyzer 2100, and then quantified again using the KAPA Library Quantification kit. Every immunoSEQ 96-well plate was sequenced on a separate single-read 150-cycle Illumina NextSeq 550 flow cell. Per the source publication's procedure: The immunoSEQ output contained only junctional sequences without quality scores, so filtering could not match that applied to full-length reads. To assign V/J genes and CDR3, sequences were annotated using PyIR, a Python wrapper for IgBLAST v1.9, with IMGT germline references. Reads were removed for weak V/J assignments (E-value above 1e-6), missing CDR3, stop codons, out-of-frame junctions, or ambiguous translated residues. V3J clonotypes were defined as sequences sharing the same inferred V gene, J gene, and CDR3 amino acid sequence. The percentage overlap between two repertoires was calculated by dividing the number of shared unique clonotypes by the size of the smaller repertoire. Three approaches were used to assess repertoire richness: RTK rarefaction, the Chao1 estimator, and Recon v2.1 estimates of unobserved clonotypes. OLGA was used to compute generation probabilities for all TCRbeta clonotypes that the gDNA method yielded from a handful of donors. TCRdb mirrors the immuneACCESS table, restricted to in-frame sequences. Some clones are absent from its copies; in checked studies, under half trace to an unresolved V gene, and the reason for the others is unknown. D and trimming come from the DNA, and the V and J calls and clone size come from that table. The sample includes millions of clones, with over 85% observed a single time. The ten largest clones capture 1.1% of the sample.

To note about this clone: Its antigen remains undetermined. No base qualities exist here, and no much larger clone lies one base off it.

The origin of this receptor is a man between 18 and 29 years old in good health. The sequencing input was naive CD8+ T cells sorted from blood. Per the publication, the cell subset or site label means: CD45RA+CCR7+. The chain is made from TRBV27 and TRBJ2-5; TRBD1 is possibly the D segment (5 matching bases). The nucleotide sequence reads TGTGCCAGCAGTTTATCACAGGCAGAGACCCAGTACTTC. The encoded protein is CASSLSQAETQYF.